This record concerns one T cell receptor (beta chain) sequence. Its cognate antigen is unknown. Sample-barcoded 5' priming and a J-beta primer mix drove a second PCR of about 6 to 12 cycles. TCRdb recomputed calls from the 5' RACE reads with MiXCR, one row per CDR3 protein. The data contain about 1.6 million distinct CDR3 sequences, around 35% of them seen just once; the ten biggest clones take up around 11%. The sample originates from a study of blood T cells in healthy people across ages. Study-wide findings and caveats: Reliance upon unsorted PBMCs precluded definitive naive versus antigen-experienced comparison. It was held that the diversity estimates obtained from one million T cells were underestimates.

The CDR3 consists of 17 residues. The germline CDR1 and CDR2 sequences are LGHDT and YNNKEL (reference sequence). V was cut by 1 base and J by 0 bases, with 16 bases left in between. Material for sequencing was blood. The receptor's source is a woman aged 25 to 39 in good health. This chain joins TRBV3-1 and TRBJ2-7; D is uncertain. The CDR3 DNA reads TGTGCCAGCAGCCAAGTTGGAGCCCCCATGAGCTCCTACGAGCAGTACTTC. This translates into CASSQVGAPMSSYEQYF.